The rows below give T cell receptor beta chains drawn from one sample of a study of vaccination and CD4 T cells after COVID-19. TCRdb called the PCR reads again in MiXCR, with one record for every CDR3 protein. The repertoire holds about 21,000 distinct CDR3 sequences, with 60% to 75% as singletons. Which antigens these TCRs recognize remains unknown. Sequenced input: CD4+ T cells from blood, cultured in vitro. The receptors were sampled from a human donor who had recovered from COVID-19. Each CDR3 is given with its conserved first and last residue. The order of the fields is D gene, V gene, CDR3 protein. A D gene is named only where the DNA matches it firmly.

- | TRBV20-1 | CSAERKTQYF
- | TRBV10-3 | CATQTGRTQYF
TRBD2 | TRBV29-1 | CSFRTSGLSGEQFF
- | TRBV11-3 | CASSLPHRYGNEQFF
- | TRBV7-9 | CASSLVRIGDYSNQPQHF
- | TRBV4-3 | CASSRGTGSSSPLHF
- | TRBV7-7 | CASSRGFTDTQYF
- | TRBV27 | CASSGRNLRGKYGYTF
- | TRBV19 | CASSIQSPINSPLHF
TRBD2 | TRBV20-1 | CSAAPGAGLAGLSYEQYF
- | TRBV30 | CAWNLGGNQPQHF
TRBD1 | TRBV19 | CASTSPLGQGHQGSGYTF
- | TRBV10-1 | CASSAGLAFTGELFF
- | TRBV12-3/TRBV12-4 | CASSFNSPLHF
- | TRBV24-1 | CATSDLVGNTGELFF
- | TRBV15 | CATSRARILFSNQPQHF
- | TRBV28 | CASRHQRQPQHF
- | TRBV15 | CATQSSGNTIYF
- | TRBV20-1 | CSARDTGNSPLHF
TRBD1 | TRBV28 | CASSPPTGQLVSPLHF
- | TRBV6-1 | CASSDTWRVARETQYF
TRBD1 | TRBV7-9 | CASSSDRAGANVLTF
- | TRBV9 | CASSVARSNSPLHF
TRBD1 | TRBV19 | CASSTDREAYGYTF
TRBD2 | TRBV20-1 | CSAPPPGREGVTQYF
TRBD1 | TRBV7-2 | CASRMVTGVHEQYF
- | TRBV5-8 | CASSLLVGNTIYF
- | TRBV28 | CASSQQGGRSYNEQFF
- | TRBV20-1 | CSAWRQYGNQPQHF
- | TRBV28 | CASVGVVVETQYF
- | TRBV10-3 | CAINRQENTEAFF
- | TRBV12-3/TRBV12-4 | CASSAIMNTEAFF
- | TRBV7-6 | CASSLKAGLYNEQFF
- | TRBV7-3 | CASSLSAGSEAFF
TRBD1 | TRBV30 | CAWSLQGVGEAFF
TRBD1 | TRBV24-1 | CATSGTGSMNTEAFF
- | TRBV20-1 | CSARRAANSPLHF
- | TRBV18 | CASSPDWGNQPQHF
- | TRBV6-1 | CASTKLQVYSNQPQHF
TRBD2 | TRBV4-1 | CASSRGGVAGSSETQYF
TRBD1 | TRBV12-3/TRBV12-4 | CASSLDRSGYGYTF
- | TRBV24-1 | CATSQYDTGELFF
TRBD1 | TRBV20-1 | CSARDPGGQGVRQPQHF
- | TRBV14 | CASSQEAAYGYTF
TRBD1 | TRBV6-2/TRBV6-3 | CASSAEGQGAYGYTF
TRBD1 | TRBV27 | CASNTGTGYNQPQHF
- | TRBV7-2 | CASSPGAVTSSNLYSYNEQFF
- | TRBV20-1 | CSAPRTDYGYTF
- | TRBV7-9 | CASSLGGPYEQYF
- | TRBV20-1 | CSARDRAKGSNQPQHF
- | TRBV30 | CAWSTTRDTQYF
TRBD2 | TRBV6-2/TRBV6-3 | CASSKPTSGRNEQYF